This T cell receptor (beta chain) was obtained from a study of response to subunit inactivated influenza vaccine. TCRdb re-called the RT-PCR reads through MiXCR, storing one row per CDR3 protein. The table includes approximately 530,000 distinct CDR3 sequences, 13% detected once. This CDR3 is 16 amino acids long. The V gene end was trimmed by 2 bases and the J gene end by 4 bases; junction bases not matched to a gene: 8. Germline loops: CDR1 SGHRS, CDR2 YFSETQ. Material: PBMCs from blood, obtained about 6 weeks after vaccination. The sequence came from a man aged 50 to 59 who received an inactivated influenza vaccine. J is TRBJ2-5 and V is TRBV5-1; 10 nucleotides align to TRBD1. The CDR3 region is CASSFSGQGQGETQYF. The CDR3 nucleotides read TGCGCCAGCAGCTTCTCGGGACAGGGGCAAGGAGAGACCCAGTACTTC. Supplemented by reference TRBV5-1 and TRBJ2-5, the full variable domain reads KAGVTQTPRYLIKTRGQQVTLSCSPISGHRSVSWYQQTPGQGLQFLFEYFSETQRNKGNFPGRFSGRQFSNSRSEMNVSTLELGDSALYLCASSFSGQGQGETQYFGPGTRLLVL.